The clone carrying this T cell receptor (beta chain) was observed once. Original handling: Amplification with reference gene primers provided the estimates of nucleated cell counts. The protocol was immunoSEQ multiplex PCR, while the TCRdb copy is restricted to in-frame clones and leaves out a portion. V, J and clone size are those of that table, while D and trimming were read from the DNA. The table records 100,000 to 150,000 clones, about 94% of them present only once. The CDR3 covers 15 residues. The V gene's germline CDR1 is MDHEN and CDR2 SYDVKM. V lost 4 bases and J lost 3; bases outside the gene matches: 4. The data are from a study of blood T cell repertoires in COVID-19. The wider study: Some COVID-19 samples were acute and others convalescent; all came from the United States, Italy and Spain.

This receptor was taken from a man aged 50 or older with COVID-19, enrolled during active disease. Sequenced material: peripheral blood. The chain combines TRBV28 with TRBJ1-4, with 8 nucleotides matching TRBD1. The DNA for the CDR3 is TGTGCCAGCAGTTCGTCGGGACAGGCTAATGAAAAACTGTTTTTT. This encodes CASSSSGQANEKLFF.